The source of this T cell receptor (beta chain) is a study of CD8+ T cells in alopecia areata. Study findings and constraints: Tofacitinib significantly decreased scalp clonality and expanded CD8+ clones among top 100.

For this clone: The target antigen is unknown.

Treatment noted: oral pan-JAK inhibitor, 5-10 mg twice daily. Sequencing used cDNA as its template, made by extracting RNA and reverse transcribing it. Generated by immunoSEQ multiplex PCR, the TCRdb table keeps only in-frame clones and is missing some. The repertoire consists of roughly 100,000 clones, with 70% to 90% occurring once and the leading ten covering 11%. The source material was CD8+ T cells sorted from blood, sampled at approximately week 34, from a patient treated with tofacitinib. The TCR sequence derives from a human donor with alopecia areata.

CDR3 sequence reads: CASTPFDSGELFF. The CDR3 bases are TGTGCCAGCACCCCTTTCGACTCCGGGGAGCTGTTTTTT. The chain links TRBV28 to TRBJ2-2; D ambiguous. The ends were cut back, 7 bases at V and 6 bases at J, with 12 bases in the middle. Germline V CDR1 and CDR2: MDHEN, SYDVKM. This CDR3 has 13 amino acids. Filled out from reference TRBV28 and TRBJ2-2, the complete variable domain reads DVKVTQSSRYLVKRTGEKVFLECVQDMDHENMFWYRQDPGLGLRLIYFSYDVKMKEKGDIPEGYSVSREKKERFSLILESASTNQTSMYLCASTPFDSGELFFGEGSRLTVL.